What follows are 8 T cell receptor beta chains derived from one specimen sequenced in a study of OX40 agonist ivuxolimab in advanced cancers. Some clones are missing from TCRdb's copy, which holds only in-frame ones; the method was immunoSEQ multiplex PCR. Here the sample spans around 29,000 clones, about 89% being singletons. Sequencing was performed on CD4+ or CD8+ T cells sorted from blood, taken in a trial of the OX40 agonist ivuxolimab. These receptors came from an adult with an advanced solid tumor such as melanoma, head and neck, liver or kidney cancer.

This chain links TRBV7-9 with TRBJ2-7; possibly TRBD2 for D (5 bases). The V end lost 6 bases, the J end lost 2 bases, and 8 bases lay between the germline ends. CDR1 SEHNR and CDR2 FQNEAQ come from the germline V gene (reference sequence). The CDR3 is made up of 12 amino acids. In DNA form, the CDR3 reads TGTGCCAGCAGGGAGGATACCTACGAGCAGTACTTC. Its protein product is CASREDTYEQYF. Based on the CDR3 plus reference TRBV7-9 and TRBJ2-7, the full variable domain is DTGVSQNPRHKITKRGQNVTFRCDPISEHNRLYWYRQTLGQGPEFLTYFQNEAQLEKSRLLSDRFSAERPKGSFSTLEIQRTEQGDSAMYLCASREDTYEQYFGPGTRLTVT.

In the case of this clone: The same CDR3 also results from other DNA sequences found in this sample. The chain joins TRBV30 to TRBJ2-1, with 9 bases identical to TRBD2. The ends lost 3 bases at V and 8 bases at J; junction bases unmatched: 2. The CDR3 has 12 residues. Germline CDR1 is GTSNPN and CDR2 is SVGIG (reference sequence). CDR3 sequence: CAWRAGGDEQFF. CDR3 nucleotides: TGTGCCTGGAGGGCGGGGGGGGATGAGCAGTTCTTC.

The rearrangement links TRBV4-3 to TRBJ2-7, with TRBD1 as a possible D gene (5 bases). The V gene's germline CDR1 is LGHNA and CDR2 YSLEER. V was clipped by 0 bases and J by 1 base, with 13 bases between them. The CDR3 is 16 amino acids. The CDR3 DNA sequence: TGCGCCAGCAGCCAAGATAGGGGCAGCAAATCCTACGAGCAGTACTTC. Residues: CASSQDRGSKSYEQYF.

This chain uses TRBV9 with TRBJ2-5; TRBD1 matches 10 bases. Trimming cost V 2 bases and J 3 bases; bases outside gene matches: 1. Germline V lookup: CDR1 SGDLS, CDR2 YYNGEE. The CDR3 is made up of 14 amino acids. This chain's CDR3 is CASSVGTGEETQYF. In DNA form, the CDR3 reads TGTGCCAGCAGCGTGGGGACAGGGGAAGAGACCCAGTACTTC. Supplemented by reference TRBV9 and TRBJ2-5, the full variable domain reads DSGVTQTPKHLITATGQRVTLRCSPRSGDLSVYWYQQSLDQGLQFLIQYYNGEERAKGNILERFSAQQFPDLHSELNLSSLELGDSALYFCASSVGTGEETQYFGPGTRLLVL.

V usage is TRBV27 and J usage is TRBJ2-1; TRBD1 might be the D (6 bases). In germline, CDR1 is MNHEY, CDR2 SMNVEV (reference sequence). This CDR3 contains 14 residues. Trimming cost V 2 bases and J 2 bases, with 7 bases left between them. The CDR3 spells CASSLGGTYNEQFF. For the CDR3, the DNA is TGTGCCAGCAGTTTAGGGGGCACCTACAATGAGCAGTTCTTC.

The V and J genes are TRBV30 and TRBJ2-5, with TRBD2 identical over 7 bases. V gave up 0 bases and J gave up 5 bases; unmatched junction bases: 6. The CDR3 is made up of 14 amino acids. Looked up from germline, CDR1 is GTSNPN and CDR2 is SVGIG (reference sequence). CDR3 nucleotide sequence: TGTGCCTGGAGTGTTGCGGGAGTCGGGGAGACCCAGTACTTC. This encodes CAWSVAGVGETQYF.

This clone was counted a single time. The chain recombines TRBV6-1 with TRBJ1-5; 8 bases align to TRBD1. Germline loops: CDR1 MNHNS, CDR2 SASEGT. J was trimmed by 4 bases and V by 1 base; bases with no gene match: 3. There are 15 residues in the CDR3. In DNA, the CDR3 is TGTGCCAGCAGTGAAGAAACAGGGGGAAATCAGCCCCAGCATTTT. This sequence encodes CASSEETGGNQPQHF.

The chain employs TRBV19 and TRBJ2-7, with D perhaps assigned TRBD1 or TRBD2 (5 bases each). V lost 5 bases to trimming and J lost 3 bases, with 14 bases between them. Germline CDR1 is LNHDA and CDR2 is SQIVND (reference sequence). This CDR3 contains 14 residues. CDR3 residues: CASSSRGEVYEQYF. The DNA for the CDR3 is TGTGCCAGTAGTTCCCGGGGCGAGGTCTACGAGCAGTACTTC.